Listed below are T cell receptor beta chains from one sample, sequenced in a study of cytomegalovirus exposure and HLA in healthy donors. Libraries were prepared by immunoSEQ multiplex PCR; TCRdb keeps only in-frame clonotypes and omits some of them. Altogether about 220,000 clones are present, about 75% being singletons, with the ten largest covering 1.8%. The sequencing sample was made of PBMCs. These receptors all come from a woman between 25 and 40 years old in good health and CMV-seronegative. Each CDR3 is given with its conserved first and last residue. The order of the fields is D gene, V gene, J gene, CDR3 length, clone size, CDR3 DNA, CDR3 protein. The D gene is left open where the match is weak. Some rows have no size entry. The others give once, few or many, or a class for an expanded clone.

d_gene: TRBD1
v_gene: TRBV19
j_gene: TRBJ1-1
len: 14
abundance: few
CDR3nt: TGTGCCAGTAGTACGGACAGGTATCGGACCGAAGCTTTCTTT
CDR3aa: CASSTDRYRTEAFF

d_gene: -
v_gene: TRBV6-1
j_gene: TRBJ1-6
len: 12
abundance: -
CDR3nt: TGTGCCAGCATCTCGGGGAACTCACCCCTCCACTTT
CDR3aa: CASISGNSPLHF

d_gene: -
v_gene: TRBV19
j_gene: TRBJ1-1
len: 14
abundance: -
CDR3nt: TGTGCCAGTAGTATAGCGCAGGGATCCACTGAAGCTTTCTTT
CDR3aa: CASSIAQGSTEAFF

d_gene: TRBD1
v_gene: TRBV5-1
j_gene: TRBJ1-6
len: 15
abundance: -
CDR3nt: TGCGCCAGCAGCCAGGGGGGACAGGGCGATTCACCCCTCCACTTT
CDR3aa: CASSQGGQGDSPLHF

d_gene: -
v_gene: TRBV6-1
j_gene: TRBJ2-1
len: 15
abundance: -
CDR3nt: TGTGCCAGCAGTGAAATGACAGGAACCTACAATGAGCAGTTCTTC
CDR3aa: CASSEMTGTYNEQFF

d_gene: -
v_gene: TRBV4-1
j_gene: TRBJ2-2
len: 15
abundance: -
CDR3nt: TGCGCCAGCAGCCAAGCGGGGGACCTTACCGGGGAGCTGTTTTTT
CDR3aa: CASSQAGDLTGELFF

d_gene: TRBD2
v_gene: TRBV2
j_gene: TRBJ2-5
len: 14
abundance: few
CDR3nt: TGTGCCAGCGTACTAGCGGAGTACCAAGAGACCCAGTACTTC
CDR3aa: CASVLAEYQETQYF

d_gene: -
v_gene: TRBV20-1
j_gene: TRBJ2-3
len: 11
abundance: few
CDR3nt: TGCAGTGCTAGAGAGCAGTCTACGCAGTATTTT
CDR3aa: CSAREQSTQYF

d_gene: TRBD1
v_gene: TRBV27
j_gene: TRBJ1-2
len: 14
abundance: -
CDR3nt: TGTGCCAGCAGTTTAGGGGCAGGGGGCCATGGCTACACCTTC
CDR3aa: CASSLGAGGHGYTF

d_gene: -
v_gene: TRBV6-5
j_gene: TRBJ1-5
len: 15
abundance: once
CDR3nt: TGTGCCAGCAGTTACCCTCAAGGGGCCAATCAGCCCCAGCATTTT
CDR3aa: CASSYPQGANQPQHF

d_gene: -
v_gene: TRBV5-6
j_gene: TRBJ2-1
len: 16
abundance: -
CDR3nt: TGTGCCAGCAGCTTCTTTATAGCGGCGCCCTACAATGAGCAGTTCTTC
CDR3aa: CASSFFIAAPYNEQFF

d_gene: -
v_gene: TRBV27
j_gene: TRBJ1-5
len: 13
abundance: few
CDR3nt: TGTGCCAGCTCGGGGGGGTTTGGGCAGCCCCAGCATTTT
CDR3aa: CASSGGFGQPQHF

d_gene: -
v_gene: TRBV7-3
j_gene: TRBJ2-5
len: 13
abundance: -
CDR3nt: TGTGCCAGCAGCCCCCGGGGAGAAGAGACCCAGTACTTC
CDR3aa: CASSPRGEETQYF

d_gene: TRBD1
v_gene: TRBV15
j_gene: TRBJ2-1
len: 16
abundance: few
CDR3nt: TGTGCCACCAGCAGAGATATGGACAGGGGGCTTAATGAGCAGTTCTTC
CDR3aa: CATSRDMDRGLNEQFF

d_gene: -
v_gene: TRBV4-2
j_gene: TRBJ2-2
len: 16
abundance: once
CDR3nt: TGTGCCAGCAGCCACCCTATGGGAGAGCCGGCCGGGGAGCTGTTTTTT
CDR3aa: CASSHPMGEPAGELFF

d_gene: TRBD1
v_gene: TRBV9
j_gene: TRBJ2-1
len: 16
abundance: -
CDR3nt: TGTGCCAGCAGCGTAGTGGGTACAGGGGCCTACAATGAGCAGTTCTTC
CDR3aa: CASSVVGTGAYNEQFF

d_gene: -
v_gene: TRBV7-9
j_gene: TRBJ2-3
len: 15
abundance: few
CDR3nt: TGTGCCAGCAGCCCCCGGAGTACGGGCACAGATACGCAGTATTTT
CDR3aa: CASSPRSTGTDTQYF

d_gene: -
v_gene: TRBV7-9
j_gene: TRBJ1-1
len: 14
abundance: -
CDR3nt: TGTGCCAGCAGCTTTGTATCTGAGGCCACTGAAGCTTTCTTT
CDR3aa: CASSFVSEATEAFF

d_gene: -
v_gene: TRBV2
j_gene: TRBJ1-2
len: 13
abundance: -
CDR3nt: TGTGCCAGCAGTGCCGGGACTTCCTATGGCTACACCTTC
CDR3aa: CASSAGTSYGYTF

d_gene: -
v_gene: TRBV19
j_gene: TRBJ2-2
len: 18
abundance: -
CDR3nt: TGTGCCAGTAGTCCAAACCTCCAAATGGGCCCGAACACCGGGGAGCTGTTTTTT
CDR3aa: CASSPNLQMGPNTGELFF

d_gene: TRBD1
v_gene: TRBV18
j_gene: TRBJ2-7
len: 14
abundance: -
CDR3nt: TGTGCCAGCTCCGGGACAGGGGGTGCCTACGAGCAGTACTTC
CDR3aa: CASSGTGGAYEQYF

d_gene: -
v_gene: TRBV6-5
j_gene: TRBJ1-5
len: 15
abundance: -
CDR3nt: TGTGCCAGCAGTACTTTGGGGCTCGGCAATCAGCCCCAGCATTTT
CDR3aa: CASSTLGLGNQPQHF

d_gene: -
v_gene: TRBV6-1
j_gene: TRBJ1-6
len: 14
abundance: -
CDR3nt: TGTGCCAGCAGTGAAGGCCCAGATGATTCACCCCTCCACTTT
CDR3aa: CASSEGPDDSPLHF

d_gene: -
v_gene: TRBV7-9
j_gene: TRBJ2-7
len: 12
abundance: -
CDR3nt: TGTGCCAGCAGCCCAGGAGGGAACGAGCAGTACTTC
CDR3aa: CASSPGGNEQYF

d_gene: TRBD2
v_gene: TRBV5-8
j_gene: TRBJ2-5
len: 16
abundance: few
CDR3nt: TGTGCCAGCAGCTTGCTTCAGCCGGGGAGGGGAGAGACCCAGTACTTC
CDR3aa: CASSLLQPGRGETQYF

d_gene: TRBD2
v_gene: TRBV9
j_gene: TRBJ2-7
len: 15
abundance: -
CDR3nt: TGTGCCAGCAGCTCTCATGGGGGGGGCTCCTACGAGCAGTACTTC
CDR3aa: CASSSHGGGSYEQYF

d_gene: TRBD1
v_gene: TRBV7-7
j_gene: TRBJ1-2
len: 16
abundance: -
CDR3nt: TGTGCTAGCAGCTTAGTCTCGGGACAGGGAAACTATGGCTACACCTTC
CDR3aa: CASSLVSGQGNYGYTF

d_gene: TRBD2
v_gene: TRBV10-3
j_gene: TRBJ2-3
len: 15
abundance: -
CDR3nt: TGTGCCATCAGTGGTGGGGGGGGGAGATCGGATACGCAGTATTTT
CDR3aa: CAISGGGGRSDTQYF

d_gene: -
v_gene: TRBV5-1
j_gene: TRBJ1-2
len: 13
abundance: -
CDR3nt: TGCGCCAGCAGCTTGGGCAGGGGCGGAGGCTACACCTTC
CDR3aa: CASSLGRGGGYTF

d_gene: TRBD1
v_gene: TRBV29-1
j_gene: TRBJ1-2
len: 14
abundance: -
CDR3nt: TGCAGCGTTGAAGTCCGGGCAGGGGGGAAGGGCTACACCTTC
CDR3aa: CSVEVRAGGKGYTF

d_gene: TRBD1
v_gene: TRBV19
j_gene: TRBJ1-4
len: 16
abundance: once
CDR3nt: TGTGCCAGTGAACCAGGGGGTCGGGCAACTAATGAAAAACTGTTTTTT
CDR3aa: CASEPGGRATNEKLFF

d_gene: TRBD1
v_gene: TRBV30
j_gene: TRBJ1-3
len: 14
abundance: once
CDR3nt: TGTGCCTGGATCCCGACAGGGCGTGGAAACACCATATATTTT
CDR3aa: CAWIPTGRGNTIYF

d_gene: TRBD1
v_gene: TRBV6-4
j_gene: TRBJ2-3
len: 14
abundance: -
CDR3nt: TGTGCCAGCAGTCTGGGGACAGGGGCAGATACGCAGTATTTT
CDR3aa: CASSLGTGADTQYF

d_gene: -
v_gene: TRBV6-5
j_gene: TRBJ2-2
len: 13
abundance: -
CDR3nt: TGTGCCAGCAGTTACTACGGGTCCGGGGAGCTGTTTTTT
CDR3aa: CASSYYGSGELFF

d_gene: TRBD1
v_gene: TRBV27
j_gene: TRBJ2-1
len: 17
abundance: -
CDR3nt: TGTGCCAGCAGCCTTGTATTCGGGACAGGGAAACACAATGAGCAGTTCTTC
CDR3aa: CASSLVFGTGKHNEQFF

d_gene: -
v_gene: TRBV7-2
j_gene: TRBJ2-1
len: 15
abundance: -
CDR3nt: TGTGCCAGCAGCTTAGCGGGGGGGCTCTACAATGAGCAGTTCTTC
CDR3aa: CASSLAGGLYNEQFF

d_gene: -
v_gene: TRBV30
j_gene: TRBJ2-1
len: 12
abundance: -
CDR3nt: TGTGCCTGGAGTCTGGCATACAATGAGCAGTTCTTC
CDR3aa: CAWSLAYNEQFF

d_gene: -
v_gene: TRBV15
j_gene: TRBJ1-1
len: 12
abundance: -
CDR3nt: TGTGCCGCAGGGAGGAGGGGTCCAGAAGCTTTCTTT
CDR3aa: CAAGRRGPEAFF

d_gene: TRBD2
v_gene: TRBV27
j_gene: TRBJ2-1
len: 15
abundance: -
CDR3nt: TGTGCCAGCAGCCCCGCGGGGGGCTCCTACAATGAGCAGTTCTTC
CDR3aa: CASSPAGGSYNEQFF

d_gene: TRBD2
v_gene: TRBV19
j_gene: TRBJ2-1
len: 16
abundance: -
CDR3nt: TGTGCCAGTAGTATAGGGACTAGCGGGGGATACAATGAGCAGTTCTTC
CDR3aa: CASSIGTSGGYNEQFF

d_gene: TRBD2
v_gene: TRBV7-8
j_gene: TRBJ2-7
len: 14
abundance: few
CDR3nt: TGTGCCAGCCTACCGCGCGGGGGGGCCTACGAGCAGTACTTC
CDR3aa: CASLPRGGAYEQYF

d_gene: TRBD2
v_gene: TRBV4-1
j_gene: TRBJ2-7
len: 13
abundance: few
CDR3nt: TGCGCCAGCAGCCACGGGACTAGCTACGAGCAGTACTTC
CDR3aa: CASSHGTSYEQYF

d_gene: -
v_gene: TRBV7-9
j_gene: TRBJ1-2
len: 14
abundance: -
CDR3nt: TGTTCCAGCAGCCAAAGTGGGGCCAACTATGGCTACACCTTC
CDR3aa: CSSSQSGANYGYTF

d_gene: -
v_gene: TRBV5-8
j_gene: TRBJ1-5
len: 15
abundance: -
CDR3nt: TGTGCCAGCAGCTTGGGGAGGGTGAAGGCTCAGCCCCAGCATTTT
CDR3aa: CASSLGRVKAQPQHF

d_gene: -
v_gene: TRBV7-9
j_gene: TRBJ2-1
len: 13
abundance: once
CDR3nt: TGTGCCAGCAGCCGACCACTAGCACCGGAGCAGTTCTTC
CDR3aa: CASSRPLAPEQFF

d_gene: TRBD2
v_gene: TRBV9
j_gene: TRBJ2-1
len: 15
abundance: -
CDR3nt: TGTGCCAGCAGCGGACTAGCGGGGATCCACAATGAGCAGTTCTTC
CDR3aa: CASSGLAGIHNEQFF

d_gene: TRBD1
v_gene: TRBV4-1
j_gene: TRBJ1-1
len: 16
abundance: -
CDR3nt: TGCGCCAGCAGCCAAGATCCTGGCAGGGGGCGAACTGAAGCTTTCTTT
CDR3aa: CASSQDPGRGRTEAFF

d_gene: TRBD2
v_gene: TRBV5-4
j_gene: TRBJ2-5
len: 17
abundance: -
CDR3nt: TGTGCCAGCAGCTTTGGGGGGAGGACTAGCGGTGGAGAGACCCAGTACTTC
CDR3aa: CASSFGGRTSGGETQYF

d_gene: -
v_gene: TRBV11-3
j_gene: TRBJ2-6
len: 15
abundance: -
CDR3nt: TGTGCCAGCAGCTTGGGGAGCTCTGGGGCCAACGTCCTGACTTTC
CDR3aa: CASSLGSSGANVLTF

d_gene: TRBD1
v_gene: TRBV6-1
j_gene: TRBJ1-5
len: 15
abundance: few
CDR3nt: TGTGCCAGCAGTGAAGGGAAAACAGGGGTTCAGCCCCAGCATTTT
CDR3aa: CASSEGKTGVQPQHF

d_gene: -
v_gene: TRBV19
j_gene: TRBJ2-3
len: 16
abundance: -
CDR3nt: TGTGCCAGTAGTGCCAGCCACCAGGTTAGCACAGATACGCAGTATTTT
CDR3aa: CASSASHQVSTDTQYF

d_gene: -
v_gene: TRBV19
j_gene: TRBJ2-1
len: 13
abundance: -
CDR3nt: TGTGCCAGTAGCGGTTCCTACTACAATGAGCAGTTCTTC
CDR3aa: CASSGSYYNEQFF

d_gene: -
v_gene: TRBV7-8
j_gene: TRBJ2-7
len: 14
abundance: few
CDR3nt: TGTGCCAGCAGCTTAGCAGGGGCCTACCACGAGCAGTACTTC
CDR3aa: CASSLAGAYHEQYF